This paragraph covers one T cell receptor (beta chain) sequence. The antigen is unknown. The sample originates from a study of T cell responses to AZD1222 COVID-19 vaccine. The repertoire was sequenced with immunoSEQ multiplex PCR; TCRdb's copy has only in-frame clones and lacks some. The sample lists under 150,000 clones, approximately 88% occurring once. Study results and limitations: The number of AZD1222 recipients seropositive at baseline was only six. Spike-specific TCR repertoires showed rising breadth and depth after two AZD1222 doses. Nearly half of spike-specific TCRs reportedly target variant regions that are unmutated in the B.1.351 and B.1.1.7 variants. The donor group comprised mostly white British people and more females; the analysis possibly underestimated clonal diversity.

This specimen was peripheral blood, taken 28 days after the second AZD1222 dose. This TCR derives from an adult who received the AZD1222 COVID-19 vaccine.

The CDR3: CASNRGPGGYTF. The CDR3 region has the DNA TGTGCCAGCAACAGGGGACCTGGTGGCTACACCTTC. The V call is TRBV28, the J call TRBJ1-2; 7 bases match TRBD1. Germline CDR1 reads MDHEN; CDR2 reads SYDVKM. The CDR3 is made up of 12 amino acids. Unmatched junction bases numbered 6, after V lost 7 bases and J lost 7 bases.